This is a list of T cell receptor beta chains from one sample in a study of blood T cell repertoires in COVID-19. The data were produced by immunoSEQ multiplex PCR, yet TCRdb's version contains in-frame clones alone and is incomplete. The sample lists about 160,000 clones, around 74% occurring once. What was sequenced was peripheral blood. These receptors all come from a man in his 70s with acute or convalescent COVID-19. The CDR3 runs from the conserved cysteine through the conserved F or W. The D gene is left open where the match is weak. The size entry is marked missing in some rows and otherwise reads once, few, many or a size class.

J,D,size,V,CDR3,DNA
TRBJ1-5,TRBD1,-,TRBV10-1,CASSFRDRLNQPQHF,TGCGCCAGCAGCTTCCGGGACAGGCTCAATCAGCCCCAGCATTTT
TRBJ1-5,-,many,TRBV30,CAWSPGGNQPQHF,TGTGCCTGGAGTCCGGGGGGGAATCAGCCCCAGCATTTT
TRBJ1-1,-,-,TRBV5-1,CASSSGENTEAFF,TGCGCCAGCAGCTCAGGGGAGAACACTGAAGCTTTCTTT
TRBJ2-6,-,-,TRBV3-1/TRBV3-2,CASSLGIGANVLTF,TGTGCCAGCAGCTTGGGCATCGGGGCCAACGTCCTGACTTTC
TRBJ1-3,TRBD1,-,TRBV5-6,CASSSGQGAKGNTIYF,TGTGCCAGCAGCTCCGGCCAGGGGGCGAAGGGAAACACCATATATTTT
TRBJ2-5,TRBD2,-,TRBV19,CASSTRPSSGSWKTQYF,TGTGCCAGTAGTACGAGACCCTCTAGCGGGAGCTGGAAGACCCAGTACTTC
TRBJ2-7,-,-,TRBV5-1,CASSPSPPGYEQYF,TGCGCCAGCAGCCCCAGCCCTCCGGGGTACGAGCAGTACTTC
TRBJ2-2,TRBD2,-,TRBV5-1,CASSTGGNWDTGELFF,TGCGCCAGCAGCACGGGGGGAAATTGGGACACCGGGGAGCTGTTTTTT
TRBJ2-2,TRBD2,-,TRBV6-5,CASSYLLAGNTGELFF,TGTGCCAGCAGTTACCTGCTAGCGGGGAACACCGGGGAGCTGTTTTTT
TRBJ1-1,-,-,TRBV5-1,CASHALSVPSTEAFF,TGCGCCAGCCACGCCCTCAGTGTCCCCTCCACTGAAGCTTTCTTT
TRBJ2-3,TRBD1,many,TRBV19,CATGAGGLADTQYF,TGTGCCACAGGGGCAGGGGGCTTGGCAGATACGCAGTATTTT
TRBJ1-4,-,few,TRBV6-5,CASSYRTTEKLFF,TGTGCCAGCAGTTACCGTACAACTGAAAAACTGTTTTTT
TRBJ2-5,-,once,TRBV15,CATSRDRGQETQYF,TGTGCCACCAGCAGAGATCGGGGGCAAGAGACCCAGTACTTC
TRBJ2-3,TRBD2,few,TRBV7-9,CASSFSGGAKDTQYF,TGTGCCAGCAGTTTTAGCGGGGGGGCCAAGGATACGCAGTATTTT
TRBJ2-7,TRBD2,-,TRBV5-1,CASRSGTSSSYEQYF,TGCGCCAGCAGATCCGGGACTAGCTCGTCGTACGAGCAGTACTTC
TRBJ2-3,TRBD2,-,TRBV6-4,CASSDSVAGRDTQYF,TGTGCCAGCAGTGACTCCGTAGCGGGGAGAGATACGCAGTATTTT
TRBJ1-4,-,many,TRBV3-1/TRBV3-2,CASSLFDGTNEKLFF,TGTGCCAGCAGCCTATTTGACGGGACTAATGAAAAACTGTTTTTT
TRBJ2-3,TRBD2,-,TRBV11-2,CASRIAGAADTQYF,TGTGCCAGCAGAATAGCGGGAGCTGCAGATACGCAGTATTTT
TRBJ1-2,TRBD1,few,TRBV6-5,CASSGQGSNYGYTF,TGTGCCAGCAGCGGACAGGGATCTAACTATGGCTACACCTTC
TRBJ1-2,-,few,TRBV6-5,CASSNEGGASGYTF,TGTGCCAGCAGTAACGAGGGGGGGGCGAGTGGCTACACCTTC
TRBJ2-7,-,-,TRBV6-5,CASTWTEAYEQYF,TGTGCCAGCACCTGGACAGAAGCCTACGAGCAGTACTTC
TRBJ1-6,-,few,TRBV4-3,CASSQDPSFYNSPLHF,TGCGCCAGCAGCCAAGATCCCAGTTTCTATAATTCACCCCTCCACTTT
TRBJ2-5,-,-,TRBV6-2/TRBV6-3,CASSYLVTRETQYF,TGTGCCAGCAGTTACCTGGTCACGAGAGAGACCCAGTACTTC
TRBJ1-5,-,-,TRBV5-5,CASSLDVGRGNQPQHF,TGTGCCAGCAGCTTGGACGTGGGGAGAGGCAATCAGCCCCAGCATTTT
TRBJ2-1,TRBD2,-,TRBV6-5,CASTRLAEKGYEQFF,TGTGCCAGCACTAGACTAGCGGAGAAGGGGTATGAGCAGTTCTTC
TRBJ1-2,-,-,TRBV19,CASSIDGEVNYGYTF,TGTGCCAGTAGTATAGACGGGGAAGTTAACTATGGCTACACCTTC
TRBJ1-1,-,-,TRBV6-2/TRBV6-3,CASSYRYSGGMNTEAFF,TGTGCCAGCAGTTACCGTTATTCCGGAGGGATGAACACTGAAGCTTTCTTT
TRBJ2-5,TRBD2,-,TRBV12-3/TRBV12-4,CASRGLAQETQYF,TGTGCCAGCCGGGGACTAGCCCAAGAGACCCAGTACTTC
TRBJ2-1,TRBD2,few,TRBV25-1,CASSLLGTNYNEQFF,TGTGCCAGCAGTCTGTTAGGGACTAATTACAATGAGCAGTTCTTC
TRBJ1-2,-,-,TRBV24-1,CATSDPPRGGYTF,TGTGCCACCAGTGATCCCCCACGGGGAGGCTACACCTTC
TRBJ1-2,-,-,TRBV4-1,CASSQGTGTPGYTF,TGCGCCAGCAGCCAAGGAACCGGGACTCCCGGCTACACCTTC
TRBJ2-2,TRBD2,-,TRBV10-3,CATTPSGDTGELFF,TGTGCCACCACCCCTAGCGGGGACACCGGGGAGCTGTTTTTT
TRBJ2-3,TRBD2,-,TRBV18,CASSPRLAGGGTDTQYF,TGTGCCAGCTCACCACGCCTAGCGGGAGGCGGCACAGATACGCAGTATTTT
TRBJ2-7,-,-,TRBV29-1,CSVIGGSYEQYF,TGCAGCGTTATTGGCGGCTCCTACGAGCAGTACTTC
TRBJ2-2,-,-,TRBV7-9,CASNSLEFRNTGELFF,TGTGCCAGCAACTCATTGGAGTTTAGGAACACCGGGGAGCTGTTTTTT
TRBJ2-5,-,-,TRBV18,CASSPDYPEVETQYF,TGTGCCAGCTCACCGGACTACCCTGAGGTGGAGACCCAGTACTTC
TRBJ2-1,TRBD2,-,TRBV29-1,CSVDASGSTYEQFF,TGCAGCGTTGACGCTAGCGGGAGTACTTACGAGCAGTTCTTC
TRBJ2-5,-,-,TRBV11-2,CASSSTGGGLAGRETQYF,TGTGCCAGCAGCTCAACAGGGGGCGGTCTAGCGGGCAGGGAGACCCAGTACTTC
TRBJ1-1,TRBD1,-,TRBV19,CASSLRGMGTEAFF,TGTGCCAGTAGTCTCAGGGGGATGGGCACTGAAGCTTTCTTT
TRBJ1-2,-,-,TRBV11-2,CASSLGAGGGTNYGYTF,TGTGCCAGCAGCTTAGGGGCAGGAGGAGGTACTAACTATGGCTACACCTTC
TRBJ1-1,-,-,TRBV28,CASSLSPGGETEAFF,TGTGCCAGCAGTTTAAGTCCGGGGGGGGAAACTGAAGCTTTCTTT
TRBJ1-2,-,-,TRBV12-3/TRBV12-4,CASSLDNSYGYTF,TGTGCCAGCAGTCTGGACAACAGCTATGGCTACACCTTC
TRBJ1-1,-,-,TRBV27,CASSRDTDTEAFF,TGTGCCAGCAGTCGGGATACCGACACTGAAGCTTTCTTT
TRBJ2-1,-,-,TRBV21-1,CASSGTSCISYNEQFF,TGTGCCAGCAGCGGGACTAGCTGCATATCCTACAATGAGCAGTTCTTC
TRBJ2-1,TRBD2,-,TRBV13,CASSLGAGGPYNEQFF,TGTGCCAGCAGCTTAGGGGCGGGGGGGCCCTACAATGAGCAGTTCTTC
TRBJ2-5,-,-,TRBV4-2,CASSQPNRVQETQYF,TGTGCCAGCAGCCAACCCAACAGGGTACAAGAGACCCAGTACTTC
TRBJ2-1,TRBD2,-,TRBV4-3,CASSQEAAGNAYNEQFF,TGCGCCAGCAGCCAAGAGGCAGCGGGAAACGCCTACAATGAGCAGTTCTTC
TRBJ1-2,-,-,TRBV6-5,CASSLYRAYGYTF,TGTGCCAGCAGCTTATACAGGGCCTATGGCTACACCTTC
TRBJ1-2,TRBD1,-,TRBV3-1/TRBV3-2,CASSQGTGGSSGGYTF,TGTGCCAGCAGCCAAGGGACAGGGGGTAGCTCGGGTGGCTACACCTTC
TRBJ2-5,-,-,TRBV5-6,CASSLSGRTQYF,TGTGCCAGCAGCTTGTCAGGGCGGACCCAGTACTTC
TRBJ1-6,-,-,TRBV24-1,CATSQGHPSSYNSPLHF,TGTGCCACCAGCCAGGGACATCCTAGCTCCTATAATTCACCCCTCCACTTT
TRBJ1-4,-,-,TRBV7-9,CASTEGVSLNEKLFF,TGTGCCAGCACCGAGGGGGTTAGTTTAAATGAAAAACTGTTTTTT